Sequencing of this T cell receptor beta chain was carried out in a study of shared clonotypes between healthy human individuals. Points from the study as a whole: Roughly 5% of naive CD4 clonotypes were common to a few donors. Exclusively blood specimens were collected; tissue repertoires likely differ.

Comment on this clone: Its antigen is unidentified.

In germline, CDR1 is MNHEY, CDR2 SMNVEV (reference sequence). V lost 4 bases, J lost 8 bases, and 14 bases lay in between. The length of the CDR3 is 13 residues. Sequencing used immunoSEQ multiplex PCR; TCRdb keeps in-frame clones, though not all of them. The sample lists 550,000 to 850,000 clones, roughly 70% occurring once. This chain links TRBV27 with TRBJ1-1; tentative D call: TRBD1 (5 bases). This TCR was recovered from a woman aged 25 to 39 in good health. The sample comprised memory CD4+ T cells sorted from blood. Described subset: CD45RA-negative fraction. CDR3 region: CASSSYRTAEAFF. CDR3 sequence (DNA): TGTGCCAGCAGTTCCTACAGGACTGCCGAAGCTTTCTTT.